These T cell receptor beta chains were read from a single sample in a study of follicular helper T cells after annual influenza vaccination. Measured with immunoSEQ multiplex PCR; TCRdb has only the in-frame clones, and not every one. Of more than 7,000 clones in the sample, over 80% are singletons; the top ten hold around 2.7%. This specimen was CXCR5+ CD38- circulating T follicular helper cells from blood, taken 7 days after influenza vaccination. Receptors originate from an adult who received the influenza vaccine. Each CDR3 is given with its conserved first and last residue. The D gene is left open where the match is weak. Not all rows give a size; the values are once, few, many and, for expanded clones, a class.

>-|TRBJ2-7|-|TRBV7-2
TGTGCCAGCAGCTTAGTGGGTCAGCAACCCTACGAGCAGTACTTC
CASSLVGQQPYEQYF
>TRBD1|TRBJ1-5|once|TRBV4-3
TGCGCCAGCAGCCAAACTAGACAGGGAGGACAGCCCCAGCATTTT
CASSQTRQGGQPQHF
>-|TRBJ2-3|-|TRBV7-9
TGTGCCAGCAGCTTACCGGCGGGGAGGACAGATACGCAGTATTTT
CASSLPAGRTDTQYF
>TRBD1|TRBJ2-7|-|TRBV4-2
TGTGCCAGCAGCCAGGCATCGGGACAGGGCCACGAGCAGTACTTC
CASSQASGQGHEQYF
>-|TRBJ1-2|-|TRBV5-4
TGTGCCAGCAGCTTGGCCGCGCAGGGGACTAACTATGGCTACACCTTC
CASSLAAQGTNYGYTF
>-|TRBJ1-4|-|TRBV28
TGTGCCAGCAATGGCAGGTCTAATGAAAAACTGTTTTTT
CASNGRSNEKLFF
>-|TRBJ1-1|-|TRBV28
TGTGCCAGCAGTTTATGGTCTGAAGCTTTCTTT
CASSLWSEAFF
>TRBD1|TRBJ1-4|-|TRBV5-1
TGCGCCAGCAGCCAAGGGACAGGGCAAAATGAAAAACTGTTTTTT
CASSQGTGQNEKLFF
>-|TRBJ2-1|-|TRBV11-3
TGTGCCAGCAGCTTAGGCGGAAACTCCTACAATGAGCAGTTCTTC
CASSLGGNSYNEQFF
>TRBD2|TRBJ2-1|-|TRBV4-3
TGCGCCAGCAGCCAAGATGGGGCGGGGGGGCGGTACAATGAGCAGTTCTTC
CASSQDGAGGRYNEQFF
>-|TRBJ1-6|few|TRBV2
TGTGCCAGCAGAGATAATTCACCCCTCCACTTT
CASRDNSPLHF
>TRBD1|TRBJ2-1|-|TRBV4-3
TGCGCCAGCAGCCAAGATCTAGGACAGGGGATTTCGGATGAGCAGTTCTTC
CASSQDLGQGISDEQFF
>-|TRBJ2-1|-|TRBV29-1
TGCAGCGTTGAGATATGGGGGATGGAGTCCTACAATGAGCAGTTCTTC
CSVEIWGMESYNEQFF
>-|TRBJ1-3|once|TRBV4-3
TGCGCCAGCAGCCAAGGACAGTTCCGATCTGGAAACACCATATATTTT
CASSQGQFRSGNTIYF
>TRBD1|TRBJ1-2|-|TRBV9
TGTGCCAGCAGCTCCCAGACAGGGAACTATGGCTACACCTTC
CASSSQTGNYGYTF
>-|TRBJ2-7|-|TRBV28
TGTGCCAGTGGACAGACAAGCTCCTACGAGCAGTACTTC
CASGQTSSYEQYF
>TRBD1|TRBJ2-7|-|TRBV2
TGTGCCAGCAGTGAAATGACAGGGGGTCCGGACGAGCAGTACTTC
CASSEMTGGPDEQYF
>-|TRBJ1-3|-|TRBV6-5
TGTGCCAGCAGTTACGGGGGGCCTGGAAACACCATATATTTT
CASSYGGPGNTIYF
>-|TRBJ1-1|-|TRBV5-1
TGCGCCAGCAGCTTGGCCAGAGGAATGGGTGAAGCTTTCTTT
CASSLARGMGEAFF
>-|TRBJ2-7|-|TRBV5-4
TGTGCCAGCAGCCAAGATACAGCCCTCGAGCAGTACTTC
CASSQDTALEQYF
>-|TRBJ1-1|-|TRBV5-1
TGCGCCAGCAGACGTAATACAGCTCTGAACACTGAAGCTTTCTTT
CASRRNTALNTEAFF
>TRBD1|TRBJ2-6|-|TRBV19
TGTGCCAGTAGTATAGGGGCAGGGGGTACTTCTGGGGCCAACGTCCTGACTTTC
CASSIGAGGTSGANVLTF
>TRBD1|TRBJ2-2|few|TRBV19
TGTGCCACACTTCCGGGACAGGGGTTGGGGGAGCTGTTTTTT
CATLPGQGLGELFF
>-|TRBJ1-1|-|TRBV9
TGTGCCAGCAGCGTAGCTTCGAAGAACACTGAAGCTTTCTTT
CASSVASKNTEAFF
>TRBD1|TRBJ1-5|-|TRBV7-8
TGTGCCAGCAGCCGGGACAGGTTGGGCAATCAGCCCCAGCATTTT
CASSRDRLGNQPQHF
>TRBD2|TRBJ2-3|-|TRBV25-1
TGTGCCAGCAGTGACCTAGCGGGCCCAGATACGCAGTATTTT
CASSDLAGPDTQYF
>TRBD2|TRBJ2-7|-|TRBV19
TGTGCCAGTAGTTTCACCGGGACTAGAGGGCCCTACGAGCAGTACTTC
CASSFTGTRGPYEQYF
>-|TRBJ1-1|-|TRBV9
TGTGCCAGCAGCGGCGCTACGGTGAACACTGAAGCTTTCTTT
CASSGATVNTEAFF
>TRBD1|TRBJ1-2|-|TRBV19
TGTGCCAGTAGTAGCTCGGGACAGGGGACCTATGGCTACACCTTC
CASSSSGQGTYGYTF
>-|TRBJ2-1|-|TRBV5-1
TGCGCCAGCAGCCGCAACCCGACAGAGACCTACAATGAGCAGTTCTTC
CASSRNPTETYNEQFF
>-|TRBJ2-5|-|TRBV9
TGTGCCAGCAGCGTAGACGGCAGTTCGGAGACCCAGTACTTC
CASSVDGSSETQYF
>-|TRBJ1-5|-|TRBV29-1
TGCAGCGTTGGACAGTATAGCAATCAGCCCCAGCATTTT
CSVGQYSNQPQHF
>-|TRBJ1-5|-|TRBV11-2
TGTGCCAGCAGCATCGGGCGCGGGCAGCCCCAGCATTTT
CASSIGRGQPQHF
>TRBD1|TRBJ1-6|-|TRBV7-9
TGTGCCAGCAGCTTTGGCCCCGGGACAGATTCACCCCTCCACTTT
CASSFGPGTDSPLHF
>-|TRBJ2-5|once|TRBV25-1
TGTGCCAGCAGTGATAGGACAGCTAAAGAGACCCAGTACTTC
CASSDRTAKETQYF
>TRBD2|TRBJ2-3|-|TRBV7-2
TGTGCCAGCAGCTTAGTAGGCGGGGGGGCCTCATTTACGCAGTATTTT
CASSLVGGGASFTQYF
>-|TRBJ2-3|-|TRBV28
TGTGCCAGCCTTAAACCTCGGGGGAACGCAGATACGCAGTATTTT
CASLKPRGNADTQYF
>TRBD1|TRBJ1-5|-|TRBV2
TGTGCCAGCAGGCGGGACAGGGCTGATCAGCCCCAGCATTTT
CASRRDRADQPQHF
>-|TRBJ2-2|-|TRBV6-1
TGTGCCAGCAGTCGGGACATGGCGAACACCGGGGAGCTGTTTTTT
CASSRDMANTGELFF
>TRBD1|TRBJ1-6|once|TRBV7-2
TGTGCCAGCAGACCCCAGGGGGGAAATTCACCCCTCCACTTT
CASRPQGGNSPLHF
>TRBD1|TRBJ2-3|-|TRBV4-2
TGTGCCAGCAGCCAAGAAATAGGAACAGGGGGCTTGAGGGCTCGCACAGATACGCAGTATTTT
CASSQEIGTGGLRARTDTQYF
>TRBD1|TRBJ1-3|-|TRBV28
TGTGCCAGCAGGCCCGGACAGGGAAAACTCTCTGGAAACACCATATATTTT
CASRPGQGKLSGNTIYF
>-|TRBJ1-3|-|TRBV18
TGTGCCAGCTCACCAGTAGAAGACACCATATATTTT
CASSPVEDTIYF
>-|TRBJ1-5|-|TRBV28
TGTGCCAGCAGTTTCAGCGGCAGGCAAAATCAGCCCCAGCATTTT
CASSFSGRQNQPQHF
>TRBD2|TRBJ2-3|-|TRBV5-4
TGTGCCAGCAGCGGGGGACTAGCGGGGAGCACAGATACGCAGTATTTT
CASSGGLAGSTDTQYF
>TRBD1|TRBJ2-2|-|TRBV19
TGTGCCAGTAAGGGGACAGGTAGCACCGGGGAGCTGTTTTTT
CASKGTGSTGELFF
>TRBD2|TRBJ2-1|-|TRBV30
TGTGCCCTCTTTAGCGGGAGCTCCTACAATGAGCAGTTCTTC
CALFSGSSYNEQFF
>-|TRBJ2-1|once|TRBV5-5
TGTGCCAGCAGCTTGGGATCCCTCGGAGTAGGGGGATTTGAGCAGTTCTTC
CASSLGSLGVGGFEQFF
>-|TRBJ1-4|-|TRBV11-2
TGTGCCAGCAGCCCAACGGTGGGGGCCGACTCTGAAAAACTGTTTTTT
CASSPTVGADSEKLFF
>-|TRBJ2-7|-|TRBV7-2
TGTGCCAGCAGCTTAGACCGCCAATCCTACGAGCAGTACTTC
CASSLDRQSYEQYF
>-|TRBJ1-1|-|TRBV5-6
TGTGCCAGCAGCGGGGGACCCCTCGGCACTGAAGCTTTCTTT
CASSGGPLGTEAFF
>-|TRBJ2-1|-|TRBV9
TGTGCCAGCAGCGGCACTAGTTCTGCCTACAATGAGCAGTTCTTC
CASSGTSSAYNEQFF
>TRBD2|TRBJ2-5|-|TRBV4-2
TGTGCCAGCAGCCAAGCAGGACTAGCGGGGGGGGTAGGGACCCAGTACTTC
CASSQAGLAGGVGTQYF
>-|TRBJ2-5|-|TRBV5-6
TGTGCCAGCAGCCGTCAAGAGACCCAGTACTTC
CASSRQETQYF
>-|TRBJ1-1|once|TRBV5-4
TGTGCCAGCAGGGGGAGGTCGGGCAAGAACACTGAAGCTTTCTTT
CASRGRSGKNTEAFF
>-|TRBJ2-7|few|TRBV11-3
TGTGCCAGCAGCTTGTTGGCTGATCACGAGCAGTACTTC
CASSLLADHEQYF
>-|TRBJ1-4|-|TRBV29-1
TGCAGCGCCGGTTTTCGGGGTGAAAAACTGTTTTTT
CSAGFRGEKLFF
>-|TRBJ1-2|-|TRBV6-1
TGTGCCAGCACCATCGGTCAGGGTGTTCGTGGCTACACCTTC
CASTIGQGVRGYTF
>TRBD1|TRBJ2-7|-|TRBV7-6
TGTGCCAGCAGCCCACGGACAGGGGGCAAATACGAGCAGTACTTC
CASSPRTGGKYEQYF